The clone carrying this TCR beta chain has just one count. CDR3 size: 12 residues. Germline CDR1 and CDR2: SQVTM and ANQGSEA. These data come from a study of blood T cell repertoires in COVID-19. Authors' data handling: Scientists estimated how many nucleated cells there were by amplifying reference gene primers. Measured with immunoSEQ multiplex PCR; TCRdb has only the in-frame clones, and not every one. V and J calls and clone size are given by that table; D and trimming were obtained from the DNA. Here the sample spans around 620,000 clones, around 89% being singletons. Sequencing was performed on peripheral blood. The rearrangement uses TRBV29-1 and TRBJ2-7; TRBD1 agrees at 9 bases. The clonotype originates from a woman aged 18 to 35 with acute or convalescent COVID-19. For the CDR3, the DNA is TGCAGGCCGGGACAGGGTTTTCTGCGGCAGTACTTC. This sequence encodes CRPGQGFLRQYF.